This TCR beta chain was recorded in a study of T-cell memory formation after mild COVID-19. Study as a whole: TCR clusters showed largely donor specificity.

Each CDR3 protein gets one entry after TCRdb re-called the 5' RACE reads with MiXCR. The table lists about 250,000 distinct CDR3 sequences, roughly 15% of them singletons. Details on this clonotype: Its cognate antigen is unknown.

Broader study findings: The study detected some responding clones in pre-infection memory, suggesting cross-reactive memory joined. CD4+ clones that contracted lay mainly in CM and EM; CD8+ ones lay in EMRA.

Sequenced material: PBMCs or a T cell subset sorted from them (not recorded which). This sequence was found in an adult woman who had mild COVID-19 (a few samples of this study predate the infection). Cell type and time point are not known.

This chain's CDR3 is CASSFFQTSNYGYTF. The CDR3 nucleotides are TGTGCCAGCAGTTTTTTCCAGACGTCTAACTATGGCTACACCTTC. The genes are TRBV12-3 or TRBV12-4 and TRBJ1-2; D ambiguous. Trimming shortened V by 3 bases and J by 0 bases, and 11 bases separated the two germline ends. The CDR3 covers 15 residues.